Listed here are 12 T cell receptor beta chains from one sample, sequenced in a study of blood T cell repertoires in COVID-19. Profiling relied on immunoSEQ multiplex PCR, and the TCRdb table lists in-frame clones only, not all of them. Found here are around 260,000 clones, 80% to 95% of them singletons; the top ten hold around 1.1%. Sequencing used PBMCs or T cells enriched from blood (not recorded which). The source is a woman aged 25 to 45 who had recovered from COVID-19.

V and J are TRBV5-1 and TRBJ1-4; 7 bases align to TRBD1. Germline CDR1 SGHRS, CDR2 YFSETQ. V shed 0 bases, J shed 5 bases, and the junction held 4 bases outside the gene matches. The CDR3 is 15 amino acids. CDR3 nucleotides: TGCGCCAGCAGCTTGGGTTCGACAGGGAATGAAAAACTGTTTTTT. Translated, it gives CASSLGSTGNEKLFF.

The V and J genes are TRBV5-4 and TRBJ2-3, with 8 bases matching TRBD1. Trimming at V came to 4 bases and at J to 3 bases, leaving 7 bases not matched to a gene. The CDR3 totals 15 residues. Germline lookup yields CDR1 SGHNT and CDR2 YYREEE (reference sequence). The CDR3 nucleotides read TGTGCCAGCAGCAAGCCGGGACAGGAGACAGATACGCAGTATTTT. It specifies CASSKPGQETDTQYF.

The rearrangement links TRBV28 to TRBJ2-5; tentative D call: TRBD1 (6 bases). Trimming shortened V by 8 bases and J by 4 bases, and 8 bases separated the two germline ends. Germline V CDR1 and CDR2: MDHEN, SYDVKM. The CDR3 is 11 amino acids. The CDR3: CASQGLETQYF. The CDR3 region has the DNA TGTGCCAGCCAGGGGCTAGAGACCCAGTACTTC.

The V and J genes are TRBV27 and TRBJ1-4, with a possible D match to TRBD1 (6 bases). The V end lost 6 bases, the J end lost 8 bases, and 13 bases lay between the germline ends. Per germline, CDR1 MNHEY and CDR2 SMNVEV (reference sequence). The CDR3 is 13 amino acids. The CDR3 region is CASSRTVGEKLFF. In nucleotides, the CDR3 is TGTGCCAGCAGCCGGACAGTGGGGGAAAAACTGTTTTTT.

V and J are TRBV2 and TRBJ2-6, with D unresolved. Germline V gene data show CDR1 as SNHLY and CDR2 as FYNNEI. Trimming left V 4 bases short and J 0 bases short, with 16 bases between. There are 18 residues in the CDR3. This chain's CDR3 is CASSARGLPISGANVLTF. As DNA, the CDR3 is TGTGCCAGCAGTGCGAGAGGCCTACCTATCTCTGGGGCCAACGTCCTGACTTTC.

The rearrangement links TRBV6-6 to TRBJ1-4, with unresolved D. This CDR3 has 14 residues. Germline V gene data show CDR1 as MNHNY and CDR2 as SVGAGI (reference sequence). V was pared by 6 bases and J by 8 bases, with 16 bases between. The CDR3 coding sequence is TGTGCCAGCAGCAACCCCTCGAGCCGGGAAAAACTGTTTTTT. It codes for CASSNPSSREKLFF.

The V and J genes are TRBV6-1 and TRBJ2-7; TRBD1 is a possible D gene (6 bases). Trimming left V 3 bases short and J 2 bases short, with 11 bases between. The CDR3 sequence is 14 residues long. The germline CDR1 and CDR2 sequences are MNHNS and SASEGT. CDR3 DNA sequence: TGTGCCAGCAGTGACCCCCAGGGGCCCTACGAGCAGTACTTC. This codes for CASSDPQGPYEQYF.

The chain uses TRBV19 and TRBJ2-2; TRBD1 agrees at 9 bases. The length of the CDR3 is 17 residues. With 1 base clipped from V and 6 bases from J, the junction kept 9 bases outside the gene matches. Per germline, CDR1 LNHDA and CDR2 SQIVND (reference sequence). CDR3 loop: CASSIGPGQGGSGELFF. The CDR3 bases are TGTGCCAGTAGTATAGGACCGGGACAGGGAGGGTCCGGGGAGCTGTTTTTT.

V gene TRBV9 combines with J gene TRBJ2-1; 8 nucleotides align to TRBD2. This CDR3 has 16 residues. The trim removed 0 bases at V and 3 bases at J, leaving 5 bases unmatched. Germline assignment: CDR1 SGDLS and CDR2 YYNGEE. CDR3 in DNA: TGTGCCAGCAGCGTAGCTAACAGCGGGGGCTACAATGAGCAGTTCTTC. Translation gives CASSVANSGGYNEQFF.

The chain has TRBV4-2 and TRBJ2-1; D may be TRBD2 (6 bases). The CDR3 spans 14 residues. Germline loops: CDR1 LGHNA, CDR2 YNFKEQ. Trimming removed 4 bases at V and 8 bases at J, with 15 bases between. In DNA, the CDR3 is TGTGCCAGCAGCCCCACGGGAGTACATTATGAGCAGTTCTTC. It translates to CASSPTGVHYEQFF.

This chain's CDR3 is CAWRATGGADTQYF. In DNA form, the CDR3 reads TGTGCCTGGAGGGCTACAGGGGGCGCAGATACGCAGTATTTT. This chain joins TRBV30 and TRBJ2-3; 9 nucleotides line up with TRBD1. The CDR3 consists of 14 residues. Germline V gene lookup returns CDR1 GTSNPN and CDR2 SVGIG (reference sequence). The V and J ends lost 3 bases and 4 bases, in that order; junction bases with no gene match: 5.

The CDR3: CASSFPSGRGTGELFF. The CDR3 nucleotides read TGTGCCAGCAGCTTTCCTAGCGGGAGAGGCACCGGGGAGCTGTTTTTT. J is TRBJ2-2 and V is TRBV7-9, with 10 positions matching TRBD2. Germline V gives CDR1 SEHNR, CDR2 FQNEAQ (reference sequence). V trimming: 3 bases; J trimming: 4 bases; junction bases outside the gene matches: 5. The CDR3 is 16 residues long. The full variable domain, with the rest looked up from reference TRBV7-9 and TRBJ2-2, is DTGVSQNPRHKITKRGQNVTFRCDPISEHNRLYWYRQTLGQGPEFLTYFQNEAQLEKSRLLSDRFSAERPKGSFSTLEIQRTEQGDSAMYLCASSFPSGRGTGELFFGEGSRLTVL.